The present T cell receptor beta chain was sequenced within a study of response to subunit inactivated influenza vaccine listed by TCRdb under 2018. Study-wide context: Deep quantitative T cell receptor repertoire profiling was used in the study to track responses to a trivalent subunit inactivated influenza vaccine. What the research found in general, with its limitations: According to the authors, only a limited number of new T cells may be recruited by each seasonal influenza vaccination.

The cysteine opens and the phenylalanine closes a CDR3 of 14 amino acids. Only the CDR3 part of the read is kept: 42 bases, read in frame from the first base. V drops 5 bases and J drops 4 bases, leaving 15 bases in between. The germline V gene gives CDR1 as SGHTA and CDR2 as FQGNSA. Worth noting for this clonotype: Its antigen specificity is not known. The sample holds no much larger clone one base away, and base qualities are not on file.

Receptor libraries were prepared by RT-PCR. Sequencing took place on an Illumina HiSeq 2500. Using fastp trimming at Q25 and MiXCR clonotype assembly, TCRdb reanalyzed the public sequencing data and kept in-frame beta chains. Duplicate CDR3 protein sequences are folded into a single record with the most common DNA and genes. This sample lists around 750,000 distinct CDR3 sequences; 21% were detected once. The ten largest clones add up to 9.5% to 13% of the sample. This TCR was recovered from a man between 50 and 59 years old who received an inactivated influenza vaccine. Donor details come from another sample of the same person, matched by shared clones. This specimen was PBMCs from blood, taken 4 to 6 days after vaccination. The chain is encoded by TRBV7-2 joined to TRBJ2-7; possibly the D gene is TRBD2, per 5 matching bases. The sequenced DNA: TGTGCCAGCAGCCCCCAGGCCCCGGGGTACGAGCAGTACTTC. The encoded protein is CASSPQAPGYEQYF.